This T cell receptor beta chain is drawn from a study of pediatric ulcerative colitis. TCRdb's table, derived via immunoSEQ multiplex PCR, lists solely in-frame clones and lacks some. The sample gives around 34,000 clones, roughly three quarters of which show up once; approximately 1% is in the top ten. Points from the study as a whole: Rectal pinch biopsies may include blood-derived T cells.

V lost 3 bases, J lost 3 bases, and 7 bases stayed unmatched. The CDR3 has 15 residues. Germline V CDR1 and CDR2: LNHNV, YYDKDF (reference sequence). Rectal tissue came from one to two pinch biopsies taken at colonoscopy. Comment on this clone: The antigen is undetermined.

This sequence was found in a boy younger than 18 with mild ulcerative colitis. The chain employs TRBV15 and TRBJ1-1; 7 bases align to TRBD1. Sequencing was done on a sample of gut tissue. For the CDR3, the DNA is TGTGCCACCAGCAGCAATACAGGGGCCTACACTGAAGCTTTCTTT. Its translation is CATSSNTGAYTEAFF.